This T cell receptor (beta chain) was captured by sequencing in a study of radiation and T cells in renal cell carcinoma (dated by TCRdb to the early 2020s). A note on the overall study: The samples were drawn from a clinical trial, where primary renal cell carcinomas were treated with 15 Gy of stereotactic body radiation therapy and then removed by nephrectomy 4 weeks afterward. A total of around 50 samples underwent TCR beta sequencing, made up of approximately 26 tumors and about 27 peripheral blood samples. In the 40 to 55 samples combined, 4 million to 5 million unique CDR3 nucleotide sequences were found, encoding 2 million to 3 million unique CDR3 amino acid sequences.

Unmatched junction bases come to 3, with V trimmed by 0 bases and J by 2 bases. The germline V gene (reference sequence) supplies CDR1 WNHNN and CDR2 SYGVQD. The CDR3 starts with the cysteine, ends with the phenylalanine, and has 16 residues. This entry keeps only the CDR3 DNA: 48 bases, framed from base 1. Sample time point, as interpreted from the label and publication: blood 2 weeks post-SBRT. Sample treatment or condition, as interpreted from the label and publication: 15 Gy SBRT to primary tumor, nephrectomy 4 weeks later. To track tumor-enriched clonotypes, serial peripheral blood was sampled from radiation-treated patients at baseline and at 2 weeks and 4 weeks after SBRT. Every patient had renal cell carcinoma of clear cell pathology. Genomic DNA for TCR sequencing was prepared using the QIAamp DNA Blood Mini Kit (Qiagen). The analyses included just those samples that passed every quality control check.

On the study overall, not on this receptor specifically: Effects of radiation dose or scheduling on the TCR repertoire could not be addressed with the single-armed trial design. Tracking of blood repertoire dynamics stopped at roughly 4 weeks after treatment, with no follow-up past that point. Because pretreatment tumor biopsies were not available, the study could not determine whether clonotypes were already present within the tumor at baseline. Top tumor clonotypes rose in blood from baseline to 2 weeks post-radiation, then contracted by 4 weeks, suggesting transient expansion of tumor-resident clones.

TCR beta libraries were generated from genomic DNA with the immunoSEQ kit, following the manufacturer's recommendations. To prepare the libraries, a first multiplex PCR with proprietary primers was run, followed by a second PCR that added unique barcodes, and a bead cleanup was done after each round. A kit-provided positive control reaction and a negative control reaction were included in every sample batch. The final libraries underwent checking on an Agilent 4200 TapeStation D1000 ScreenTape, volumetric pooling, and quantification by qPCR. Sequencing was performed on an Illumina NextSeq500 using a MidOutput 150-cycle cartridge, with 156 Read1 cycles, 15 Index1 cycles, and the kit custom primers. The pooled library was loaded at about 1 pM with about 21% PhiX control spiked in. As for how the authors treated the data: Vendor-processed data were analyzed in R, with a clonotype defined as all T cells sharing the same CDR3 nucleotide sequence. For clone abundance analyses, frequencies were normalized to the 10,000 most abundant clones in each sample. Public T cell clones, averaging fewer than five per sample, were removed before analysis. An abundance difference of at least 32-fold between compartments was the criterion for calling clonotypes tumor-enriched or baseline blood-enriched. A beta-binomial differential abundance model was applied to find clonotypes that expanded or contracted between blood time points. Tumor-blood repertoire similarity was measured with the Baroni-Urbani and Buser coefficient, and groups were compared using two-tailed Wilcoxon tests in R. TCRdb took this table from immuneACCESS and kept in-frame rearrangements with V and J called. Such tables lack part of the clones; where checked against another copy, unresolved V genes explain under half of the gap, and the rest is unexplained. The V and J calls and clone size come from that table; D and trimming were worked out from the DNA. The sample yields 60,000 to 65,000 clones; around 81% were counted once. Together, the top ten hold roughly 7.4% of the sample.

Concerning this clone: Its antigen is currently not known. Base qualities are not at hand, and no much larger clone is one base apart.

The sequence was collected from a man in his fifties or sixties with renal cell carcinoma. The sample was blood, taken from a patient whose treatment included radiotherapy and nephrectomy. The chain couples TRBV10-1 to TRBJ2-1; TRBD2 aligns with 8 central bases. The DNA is TGCGCCAGCAGTGAGTCCTCGGGGGGGACCTACAATGAGCAGTTCTTC. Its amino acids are CASSESSGGTYNEQFF.